The 15 T cell receptor beta chains given below trace back to one sample, sequenced in a study of cytomegalovirus exposure and HLA in healthy donors (dated by TCRdb to the late 2010s). The library was produced with the immunoSEQ multiplex PCR assay. For the multiplex PCR, a mixture combining 60 forward primers for TCR Vbeta segments and 13 reverse primers for TCR Jbeta segments was used. TCRdb mirrors the immuneACCESS table, restricted to in-frame sequences. Some clones are absent from its copies; in checked studies, under half trace to an unresolved V gene, and the reason for the others is unknown. The sample includes 100,000 to 150,000 clones, with roughly 70% observed a single time. Approximately 6.3% of the sample is in the top ten clones. The source material was PBMCs. The receptors come from a man between 40 and 49 years old in good health and CMV-seropositive.

The chain has TRBV5-6 and TRBJ2-7, with D perhaps TRBD1 (5 bases). The V gene's germline CDR1 is SGHDT and CDR2 YYEEEE. This CDR3 is built from 14 residues. Trimming took off 6 bases at V and 5 bases at J, with 18 bases between the two ends. The CDR3 DNA sequence: TGTGCCAGCACCAAAAAGGGGTTTTCGAACGAGCAGTACTTC. As protein: CASTKKGFSNEQYF.

This chain links TRBV7-2 with TRBJ2-3; 14 bases match TRBD2. Per the germline V gene, CDR1 is SGHTA and CDR2 is FQGNSA. With 3 bases clipped from V and 6 bases from J, the junction kept 5 bases outside the gene matches. This CDR3 comprises 16 residues. The DNA of the CDR3 is TGTGCCAGCAGCTTCCGGGGGACTAGCGGGAGTGATACGCAGTATTTT. The encoded protein is CASSFRGTSGSDTQYF. Supplemented by reference TRBV7-2 and TRBJ2-3, the full variable domain reads GAGVSQSPSNKVTEKGKDVELRCDPISGHTALYWYRQSLGQGLEFLIYFQGNSAPDKSGLPSDRFSAERTGGSVSTLTIQRTQQEDSAVYLCASSFRGTSGSDTQYFGPGTRLTVL.

The genes are TRBV6-1 and TRBJ1-4, with TRBD1 identical over 8 bases. There are 12 residues in the CDR3. The J segment lost 11 bases and the V segment lost 3 bases, leaving 2 bases of the junction unmatched. Germline V gene sequence: CDR1 MNHNS, CDR2 SASEGT. The CDR3 DNA reads as TGTGCCAGCAGTGAGGACAGGGAGAAACTGTTTTTT. It encodes CASSEDREKLFF.

This chain connects TRBV15 to TRBJ1-1; D remains unclear. Germline CDR1 reads LNHNV; CDR2 reads YYDKDF (reference sequence). Trimming took 0 bases from V and 0 from J, leaving 14 bases between them. This CDR3 has 17 amino acids. As DNA, the CDR3 is TGTGCCACCAGCAGAGATTCAGCGAAGGATATGAACACTGAAGCTTTCTTT. It is translated as CATSRDSAKDMNTEAFF.

Notes on this clone: Different DNA sequences within this sample yield the same CDR3. The rearrangement links TRBV9 to TRBJ1-5, with a possible D match to TRBD1 (5 bases). CDR1 and CDR2 (germline): SGDLS, YYNGEE. V was cut by 2 bases and J by 3 bases, with 9 bases left in between. This CDR3 comprises 14 residues. For the CDR3, the DNA is TGTGCCAGCAGCGTGGGGGACTCCAATCAGCCCCAGCATTTT. Encoded protein: CASSVGDSNQPQHF.

The gene calls are TRBV2 and TRBJ2-7, with D tentatively TRBD2 (6 bases). This CDR3 is built from 15 residues. In germline, CDR1 is SNHLY, CDR2 FYNNEI. Trimming stripped 6 bases from V and 7 bases from J, with 22 bases between. CDR3 residues: CASRGTRKPSGEQYF. As DNA, the CDR3 is TGTGCCAGCAGGGGGACTCGTAAACCCTCGGGGGAGCAGTACTTC.

This chain links TRBV27 with TRBJ1-1; D is ambiguous. V was cut by 3 bases and J by 1 base, with 6 bases left in between. CDR1 is MNHEY, CDR2 SMNVEV, per germline (reference sequence). This CDR3 has 13 residues. The CDR3 sequence: CASSFAENTEAFF. DNA of the CDR3: TGTGCCAGCAGTTTCGCAGAGAACACTGAAGCTTTCTTT.

This chain uses TRBV25-1 with TRBJ1-2, with 12 nucleotides matching TRBD1. The CDR3 runs 15 residues. Trimming took 4 bases from V and 8 from J; bases not matched to a gene: 8. The germline V gene encodes CDR1 MGHDK and CDR2 SYGVNS. The CDR3 bases are TGTGCCAGCAGTGGCGGGACAGGGGGCGTTCAGGGCTACACCTTC. Protein: CASSGGTGGVQGYTF.

The chain links TRBV25-1 to TRBJ2-7, with 7 positions matching TRBD2. The germline V gene encodes CDR1 MGHDK and CDR2 SYGVNS. Germline trimming cut 6 bases from V and 0 bases from J; bases unmatched to any gene: 11. The CDR3 runs to 16 residues. The CDR3 DNA reads as TGTGCCAGCAGCGGGCATGAGGCGGGGGACTCCTACGAGCAGTACTTC. This translates into CASSGHEAGDSYEQYF.

This chain connects TRBV5-8 to TRBJ2-7; a weak D match, TRBD1 (5 bases). V gave up 0 bases and J gave up 4 bases, with 14 bases separating them. The CDR3 totals 15 residues. Germline V lookup: CDR1 SGHTS, CDR2 YDEGEE. The CDR3 DNA follows: TGTGCCAGCAGCTTGGGAGTCAGGGATGGGTACGAGCAGTACTTC. Protein sequence: CASSLGVRDGYEQYF.

V gene TRBV9 combines with J gene TRBJ1-1, with D possibly TRBD1 on 5 matching bases. The CDR3 is made up of 13 amino acids. Trimming shortened V by 0 bases and J by 6 bases, and 9 bases separated the two germline ends. Germline CDR1 is SGDLS and CDR2 is YYNGEE. The CDR3 loop reads CASSVVGAAEAFF. The CDR3 DNA reads as TGTGCCAGCAGCGTAGTTGGGGCCGCTGAAGCTTTCTTT. Full variable domain (remainder filled in from reference TRBV9 and TRBJ1-1): DSGVTQTPKHLITATGQRVTLRCSPRSGDLSVYWYQQSLDQGLQFLIQYYNGEERAKGNILERFSAQQFPDLHSELNLSSLELGDSALYFCASSVVGAAEAFFGQGTRLTVV.

This sequence joins TRBV14 and TRBJ2-1; 11 bases line up with TRBD2. After removal of 5 bases from V and 10 bases from J, the junction contained 13 bases not matched to a gene. CDR1 and CDR2 from the germline V gene are SGHDN and FVKESK. CDR3 length: 16 residues. This chain's CDR3 is CASSALTSGTFGEQFF. The DNA of the CDR3 is TGTGCCAGCAGCGCCCTGACTAGCGGGACTTTCGGCGAGCAGTTCTTC. Using reference TRBV14 and TRBJ2-1 for the parts outside the CDR3, the full variable domain is EAGVTQFPSHSVIEKGQTVTLRCDPISGHDNLYWYRRVMGKEIKFLLHFVKESKQDESGMPNNRFLAERTGGTYSTLKVQPAELEDSGVYFCASSALTSGTFGEQFFGPGTRLTVL.

This chain connects TRBV5-1 to TRBJ2-1, with 7 bases fitting TRBD2. Germline-derived CDR1 and CDR2 are SGHRS and YFSETQ. With 4 bases clipped from V and 4 bases from J, the junction kept 5 bases outside the gene matches. The CDR3 has 14 residues. CDR3 nucleotide sequence: TGCGCCAGCAGCCCGATAGCGGGTTACAATGAGCAGTTCTTC. It is translated as CASSPIAGYNEQFF.

In this sample, this clone turned up a few times. The J gene is TRBJ1-3, the V gene TRBV30, with D unresolved. The CDR3 loop spans 14 amino acids. Trimming removed 1 base from V and 4 bases from J, with 11 bases in between. From germline, CDR1 is GTSNPN and CDR2 SVGIG (reference sequence). The CDR3 sequence is CAWSGKAMGNTIYF. CDR3 DNA: TGTGCCTGGAGTGGGAAAGCGATGGGAAACACCATATATTTT.

This clone was counted between two and nine times. The chain combines TRBV5-6 with TRBJ2-1, with TRBD1 matching over 7 bases. Losses at the gene ends were 0 bases for V and 7 bases for J; bases not matched to a gene: 7. CDR3 size: 15 residues. Germline CDR1 is SGHDT and CDR2 is YYEEEE. CDR3 in amino acids: CASSLVKGARNEQFF. CDR3 nucleotides: TGTGCCAGCAGCTTGGTAAAGGGGGCAAGGAATGAGCAGTTCTTC.